Listed here are 14 T cell receptor beta chains from one sample, sequenced in a study of T cells in Graves' hyperthyroidism and ophthalmopathy. Amplification targeted TCR beta CDR3 regions from RNA transcripts. The TCR CDR3 first-round RT-PCR relied on the HTBI primer set. TCRdb processed the multiplex PCR reads anew with MiXCR; each CDR3 protein has one entry. The sample has around 340,000 distinct CDR3 sequences, more than 11% seen once. The sequenced sample consisted of blood. These receptor sequences come from a woman aged 25-40 years with Graves' hyperthyroidism.

The chain combines TRBV7-9 with TRBJ1-5, with D possibly matching TRBD1 (6 bases). The germline V and J ends were trimmed by 2 bases and 3 bases, with 14 bases remaining between them. CDR1 is SEHNR and CDR2 is FQNEAQ in the germline V gene (reference sequence). The CDR3 covers 16 residues. CDR3 DNA: TGTGCCAGCAGCTTATACGCCGGGACACCCAATCAGCCCCAGCATTTT. Its protein product is CASSLYAGTPNQPQHF.

This clonotype was observed a few times. V and J are TRBV30 and TRBJ1-2; the match to TRBD1 covers 8 bases. Looked up from germline, CDR1 is GTSNPN and CDR2 is SVGIG (reference sequence). With 3 bases clipped from V and 4 bases from J, the junction kept 10 bases outside the gene matches. The CDR3 sequence is 15 residues long. The CDR3 here is CAWRTGVGLSYGYTF. The DNA for the CDR3 is TGTGCCTGGAGGACAGGGGTTGGACTGTCCTATGGCTACACCTTC.

This clonotype was seen at least ten times. The chain combines TRBV20-1 with TRBJ2-3; D is uncertain. The length of the CDR3 is 13 residues. Trimming removed 3 bases from V and 2 bases from J, with 9 bases in between. Per the germline V gene, CDR1 is DFQATT and CDR2 is SNEGSKA (reference sequence). The CDR3 DNA reads as TGCAGTGCTAGTATCCGGCCCACAGATACGCAGTATTTT. Protein product: CSASIRPTDTQYF.

This clonotype has a count of ten or more. The rearrangement links TRBV30 to TRBJ2-3; weak D call: TRBD2 (5 bases). The CDR3 spans 14 residues. In germline, CDR1 is GTSNPN, CDR2 SVGIG (reference sequence). V gave up 0 bases and J gave up 4 bases, with 11 bases separating them. CDR3 DNA: TGTGCCTGGAGTGTTGGACTCAGCGCAGATACGCAGTATTTT. This codes for CAWSVGLSADTQYF.

This clonotype was recorded many times. The chain is built from TRBV10-3 and TRBJ1-2; a weak D match, TRBD1 (5 bases). CDR3 length: 15 amino acids. Between the trimmed V and J ends, which lost 2 bases and 5 bases, there was a span of 15 bases. From germline, CDR1 is ENHRY and CDR2 SYGVKD. The CDR3 here is CAISEIPAGRYGYTF. The CDR3 DNA sequence: TGTGCCATCAGTGAGATCCCGGCAGGGCGATATGGCTACACCTTC.

This clonotype was counted ten times or more. This chain uses TRBV6-5 with TRBJ2-5; D gene unclear. Trimming removed 0 bases from V and 5 bases from J, with 13 bases in between. The CDR3 length is 15 residues. Per the germline V gene, CDR1 is MNHEY and CDR2 is SVGAGI. CDR3 DNA sequence: TGTGCCAGCAGTTACTCGTCCCGGAATTCCGAGACCCAGTACTTC. It codes for CASSYSSRNSETQYF.

A few counts support this clonotype. J is TRBJ1-3 and V is TRBV20-1, with D maybe TRBD1 (5 bases). Looked up from germline, CDR1 is DFQATT and CDR2 is SNEGSKA (reference sequence). This CDR3 is built from 13 residues. Trimming removed 6 bases from V and 2 bases from J, with 11 bases in between. The CDR3 DNA reads as TGCAGTGCGATTGGGGCGGCTGGAAACACCATATATTTT. Translating gives CSAIGAAGNTIYF.

The chain is built from TRBV19 and TRBJ1-1; unclear D gene. V was shortened by 7 bases and J by 3 bases, with 6 bases between the two germline ends. The CDR3 covers 11 residues. Germline CDR1 is LNHDA and CDR2 is SQIVND (reference sequence). CDR3 region: CASNGYTEAFF. As DNA, the CDR3 is TGTGCCAGTAATGGGTACACTGAAGCTTTCTTT.

V gene TRBV20-1 combines with J gene TRBJ2-7; 7 bases agree with TRBD1. CDR1 and CDR2 from the germline V gene are DFQATT and SNEGSKA (reference sequence). V was pared by 6 bases and J by 2 bases, with 13 bases of the junction left unmatched. The CDR3 spans 15 residues. The CDR3 sequence is CSATPSGGKAYEQYF. The CDR3 DNA reads as TGCAGTGCCACTCCCTCAGGGGGTAAAGCCTACGAGCAGTACTTC.

In its sample, this clonotype was seen many times. CDR3 in DNA: TGTGCCAGCAGTCAGGGACAGACTAGAAACACCATATATTTT. Translating gives CASSQGQTRNTIYF. This chain links TRBV7-6 with TRBJ1-3; TRBD1 aligns across 7 bases. Germline V lookup: CDR1 SGHVS, CDR2 FNYEAQ. V was pared by 6 bases and J by 5 bases, with 7 bases of the junction left unmatched. This CDR3 contains 14 residues. The variable domain in full, completed from reference TRBV7-6 and TRBJ1-3, reads GAGVSQSPRYKVTKRGQDVALRCDPISGHVSLYWYRQALGQGPEFLTYFNYEAQQDKSGLPNDRFSAERPEGSISTLTIQRTEQRDSAMYRCASSQGQTRNTIYFGEGSWLTVV.

This clonotype appeared many times. The chain joins TRBV5-1 to TRBJ2-1, with TRBD2 matching over 8 bases. This CDR3 comprises 16 residues. V shed 1 base and J 6 bases; nucleotides not matched to a gene: 9. CDR1 and CDR2 (germline): SGHRS, YFSETQ. The CDR3 coding sequence is TGCGCCAGCAGCTTGAGCCCCGGGACTAGGCGCAATGAGCAGTTCTTC. It is translated as CASSLSPGTRRNEQFF. Together with reference TRBV5-1 and TRBJ2-1, the CDR3 gives the full variable domain: KAGVTQTPRYLIKTRGQQVTLSCSPISGHRSVSWYQQTPGQGLQFLFEYFSETQRNKGNFPGRFSGRQFSNSRSEMNVSTLELGDSALYLCASSLSPGTRRNEQFFGPGTRLTVL.

This clonotype was seen many times. At one of its ends the junction is not consistent with the germline gene, which may arise from a read error. The chain joins TRBV7-7 to TRBJ2-5; D is possibly TRBD2 (7 bases). CDR1 is SSHAT, CDR2 FNYEAQ, per germline (reference sequence). The CDR3 is 15 amino acids. In nucleotides, the CDR3 is TGTGCTAGCAGCTTTAACGCGGGGGCCCAAGAGACCCAGTACTTC. Residues: CASSFNAGAQETQYF.

This clonotype has a count of ten or more. This sequence joins TRBV11-2 and TRBJ2-5, with no clear D. The CDR3 extends over 13 amino acids. Per germline, CDR1 SGHAT and CDR2 FQNNGV. The ends were cut back, 0 bases at V and 6 bases at J, with 8 bases in the middle. The DNA of the CDR3 is TGTGCCAGCAGCTTAGACCTAGGGCAGACCCAGTACTTC. Translating it yields CASSLDLGQTQYF. Full variable domain (rest looked up from reference TRBV11-2 and TRBJ2-5): EAGVAQSPRYKIIEKRQSVAFWCNPISGHATLYWYQQILGQGPKLLIQFQNNGVVDDSQLPKDRFSAERLKGVDSTLKIQPAKLEDSAVYLCASSLDLGQTQYFGPGTRLLVL.

This clonotype was picked up many times. This chain uses TRBV6-1 with TRBJ2-7, with 7 bases fitting TRBD2. This CDR3 is built from 17 residues. V was clipped by 4 bases and J by 3 bases; unmatched bases: 15. Germline loops: CDR1 MNHNS, CDR2 SASEGT. CDR3 in amino acids: CASSGGGVAEGLYEQYF. Here the CDR3 DNA reads TGTGCCAGCAGTGGGGGGGGAGTGGCGGAGGGCCTCTACGAGCAGTACTTC.